This T cell receptor (beta chain) came from a study of blood T cell repertoires in COVID-19. Study-level background: COVID-19 samples from acute and convalescent phases originated in the United States, Italy and Spain. In each case, the material was cDNA or gDNA derived from T cells, B-cell-depleted T cells, or PBMCs.

The V segment lost 3 bases and the J segment 2 bases; nucleotides outside the gene matches: 8. This CDR3 region has 16 residues. Germline-derived CDR1 and CDR2 are LNHDA and SQIVND (reference sequence). As originally analysed: Counts of nucleated cells, estimated from reference gene primer amplification, were obtained. Sequencing was performed with immunoSEQ multiplex PCR; in TCRdb, only in-frame clones are kept and a portion is missing. V and J calls and clone size come straight from that table; D and trimming were deduced from the DNA. The table records roughly 310,000 clones, approximately 90% of them present only once.

The clonotype comes from a woman between 50 and 59 years old with active or convalescent COVID-19. The chain uses TRBV19 and TRBJ2-7, with 9 bases matching TRBD1. Sequenced material: peripheral blood. The CDR3 sequence is CASSILGDRGAYEQYF. CDR3 in DNA: TGTGCCAGTAGTATCCTCGGAGACAGGGGGGCCTACGAGCAGTACTTC.